Below, 25 T cell receptor beta chains from the same sample are listed, as sequenced in a study of CD8+ T cells in alopecia areata. Reverse transcribed after extraction, RNA yielded cDNA as the sequencing template. Data came from immunoSEQ multiplex PCR; TCRdb stores just in-frame clones and leaves some out. Of hundreds of thousands of clones in the sample, approximately 72% were seen once. Treatment here: oral pan-JAK inhibitor, 5-10 mg twice daily. The input for sequencing was CD4+ T cells sorted from blood, taken at week 44, from a patient treated with tofacitinib. These receptors all stem from a human donor with alopecia areata.

Note on this clone: This specimen includes other DNA sequences encoding the same CDR3. The chain recombines TRBV12-5 with TRBJ2-3; 7 bases map to TRBD1. The CDR3 length is 14 residues. J was trimmed by 6 bases and V by 1 base; bases with no gene match: 4. CDR1 is LGHNT, CDR2 FRNRAP, per germline. The chain's CDR3 is CASGLGQGKDTQYF. The CDR3 DNA is TGTGCTAGTGGTTTGGGACAGGGCAAGGATACGCAGTATTTT. Variable domain in full (rest from reference TRBV12-5 and TRBJ2-3): DARVTQTPRHKVTEMGQEVTMRCQPILGHNTVFWYRQTMMQGLELLAYFRNRAPLDDSGMPKDRFSAEMPDATLATLKIQPSEPRDSAVYFCASGLGQGKDTQYFGPGTRLTVL.

The chain uses TRBV29-1 and TRBJ1-1; no firm D call. The germline CDR1 and CDR2 sequences are SQVTM and ANQGSEA. Trimming took off 5 bases at V and 4 bases at J, with 8 bases between the two ends. CDR3 length: 11 residues. The chain's CDR3 is CSVSAVTEAFF. In nucleotides, the CDR3 is TGCAGCGTTTCGGCAGTCACTGAAGCTTTCTTT.

The gene calls are TRBV5-6 and TRBJ2-7; D not resolved. V was clipped by 0 bases and J by 3 bases, with 7 bases between them. CDR1 SGHDT and CDR2 YYEEEE come from the germline V gene. This CDR3 has 13 amino acids. The CDR3 nucleotides are TGTGCCAGCAGCTTGGCCGTCAGCTACGAGCAGTACTTC. Translation: CASSLAVSYEQYF.

The rearrangement joins TRBV2 to TRBJ1-2, with D possibly matching TRBD1 (5 bases). V was pared by 2 bases and J by 4 bases, with 8 bases between. The CDR3 covers 13 residues. The germline V gene has CDR1 SNHLY and CDR2 FYNNEI. The CDR3 protein is CASSEQGSYGYTF. CDR3 nucleotides: TGTGCCAGCAGTGAACAGGGTTCCTATGGCTACACCTTC. Based on the CDR3 plus reference TRBV2 and TRBJ1-2, the full variable domain is EPEVTQTPSHQVTQMGQEVILRCVPISNHLYFYWYRQILGQKVEFLVSFYNNEISEKSEIFDDQFSVERPDGSNFTLKIRSTKLEDSAMYFCASSEQGSYGYTFGSGTRLTVV.

The rearrangement uses TRBV25-1 and TRBJ2-6; D unresolved. CDR3 length: 16 residues. The V gene lost 7 bases and the J gene lost 0 bases, with 13 bases spanning the gap. Germline V lookup: CDR1 MGHDK, CDR2 SYGVNS. Here the CDR3 reads CASTPSPSSGANVLTF. CDR3 DNA: TGTGCCAGCACCCCCAGCCCGAGCTCTGGGGCCAACGTCCTGACTTTC.

The gene calls are TRBV7-6 and TRBJ2-3; D is ambiguous. Germline loops: CDR1 SGHVS, CDR2 FNYEAQ. This CDR3 has 14 residues. V gave up 2 bases and J gave up 0 bases, with 6 bases separating them. CDR3 region: CASSLRVSTDTQYF. Here the CDR3 DNA reads TGTGCCAGCAGCTTACGCGTCAGCACAGATACGCAGTATTTT.

The J gene is TRBJ2-6, the V gene TRBV19; D unclear. Trimming took off 7 bases at V and 0 bases at J, with 7 bases between the two ends. The CDR3 runs 14 residues. Germline CDR1 is LNHDA and CDR2 is SQIVND (reference sequence). Here the CDR3 reads CASISHSGANVLTF. For the CDR3, the DNA is TGTGCCAGTATATCCCACTCTGGGGCCAACGTCCTGACTTTC.

The CDR3 DNA is TGTGCCTGGAGTGTATCGGGGGGTCGGAGAGAAAAACTGTTTTTT. Encoded protein: CAWSVSGGRREKLFF. The genes are TRBV30 and TRBJ1-4, with a possible D match to TRBD1 (5 bases). Germline V gene lookup returns CDR1 GTSNPN and CDR2 SVGIG (reference sequence). The V end lost 0 bases, the J end lost 8 bases, and 16 bases lay between the germline ends. The CDR3 consists of 15 residues.

The V and J genes are TRBV29-1 and TRBJ2-3; 7 bases fit TRBD1. The junction had 5 bases not matched to a gene; V was cut back by 7 bases and J by 1 base. Germline CDR1 reads SQVTM; CDR2 reads ANQGSEA. The CDR3 contains 13 residues. Here the CDR3 reads CSGRQGGTDTQYF. CDR3 nucleotides: TGCAGCGGTCGACAGGGAGGCACAGATACGCAGTATTTT.

The J gene is TRBJ2-7, the V gene TRBV5-1; tentatively, D is TRBD1 (6 bases). Germline V gene data show CDR1 as SGHRS and CDR2 as YFSETQ. The length of the CDR3 is 14 residues. The germline V and J ends were trimmed by 4 bases and 7 bases, with 18 bases remaining between them. CDR3 in amino acids: CASSTGITLEEQYF. The DNA of the CDR3 is TGCGCCAGCAGCACAGGGATTACTCTTGAAGAGCAGTACTTC.

This clone appeared a few times. The V call is TRBV29-1, the J call TRBJ2-7; 7 bases line up with TRBD2. Trimming took 2 bases from V and 3 from J; bases not matched to a gene: 10. Germline CDR1 SQVTM, CDR2 ANQGSEA. There are 15 residues in the CDR3. The CDR3: CSVEYPSGLGYEQYF. CDR3 DNA: TGCAGCGTTGAATACCCTAGCGGTCTCGGCTACGAGCAGTACTTC.

As for this clone: The same CDR3 arises from other DNA sequences in this sample as well. V gene TRBV2 combines with J gene TRBJ2-2; 7 nucleotides align to TRBD2. Trimming cost V 7 bases and J 5 bases; bases outside gene matches: 1. Per germline, CDR1 SNHLY and CDR2 FYNNEI. The CDR3 extends over 12 amino acids. The CDR3 DNA reads as TGTGCCAGCACGCGGGGGACCGGGGAGCTGTTTTTT. Translation gives CASTRGTGELFF.

The chain links TRBV14 to TRBJ2-1, with 8 positions matching TRBD2. CDR1 and CDR2 from the germline V gene are SGHDN and FVKESK. The CDR3 is 18 amino acids. Losses at the gene ends were 0 bases for V and 5 bases for J; bases not matched to a gene: 12. The CDR3 DNA reads TGTGCCAGCAGCCAAGAATCGTCCTTAGCGGGGTTCCACAATGAGCAGTTCTTC. This encodes CASSQESSLAGFHNEQFF.

In this sample, this clone turned up a few times. The J gene is TRBJ2-2, the V gene TRBV29-1; D is perhaps TRBD2 (6 bases). Germline V gives CDR1 SQVTM, CDR2 ANQGSEA. V lost 5 bases and J 4 bases, leaving 11 bases between the germline ends. CDR3 length: 13 residues. The CDR3: CSVRISGTGELFF. The DNA of the CDR3 is TGCAGCGTTAGAATTAGCGGCACCGGGGAGCTGTTTTTT.

The chain is built from TRBV30 and TRBJ2-7, with D unresolved. With 3 bases removed from V and 3 bases from J, the gap between germline ends came to 9 bases. Germline CDR1 and CDR2: GTSNPN and SVGIG (reference sequence). This CDR3 has 12 amino acids. The chain's CDR3 is CAWSRQDYEQYF. CDR3 nucleotides: TGTGCCTGGAGCCGCCAAGACTACGAGCAGTACTTC.

The chain joins TRBV25-1 to TRBJ2-4, with 8 bases lining up with TRBD2. Unmatched junction bases numbered 4, after V lost 1 base and J lost 5 bases. CDR1 and CDR2 (germline): MGHDK, SYGVNS. The CDR3 spans 15 residues. CDR3 coding DNA: TGTGCCAGCAGTGAATTTCGGGGGGGAGAAAACATTCAGTACTTC. Translation gives CASSEFRGGENIQYF.

The chain combines TRBV5-6 with TRBJ1-1; 7 nucleotides line up with TRBD1. V gave up 4 bases and J gave up 6 bases; unmatched junction bases: 9. Germline V CDR1 and CDR2: SGHDT, YYEEEE. The CDR3 runs to 14 residues. The CDR3 coding sequence is TGTGCCAGCAGCCTTCGACAGGGCGTCTCTGAAGCTTTCTTT. Its protein product is CASSLRQGVSEAFF.

V usage is TRBV30 and J usage is TRBJ2-2; no clear D gene. Germline values: CDR1 GTSNPN, CDR2 SVGIG (reference sequence). The V gene lost 2 bases and the J gene lost 2 bases, with 9 bases spanning the gap. The CDR3 runs to 14 residues. The CDR3 loop reads CAWSLGSNTGELFF. The DNA of the CDR3 is TGTGCCTGGAGTCTCGGCAGCAACACCGGGGAGCTGTTTTTT.

This chain joins TRBV7-2 and TRBJ1-2; 10 nucleotides agree with TRBD1. The CDR3 runs 17 residues. Germline V gene data show CDR1 as SGHTA and CDR2 as FQGNSA. J was trimmed by 2 bases and V by 5 bases; bases with no gene match: 11. The CDR3 sequence is CASSPGTGVRGNYGYTF. The CDR3 nucleotides are TGTGCCAGCAGCCCCGGGACAGGGGTGCGAGGGAACTATGGCTACACCTTC.

This clone was picked up a small number of times. This chain joins TRBV11-3 and TRBJ2-3; D might be TRBD2 (5 bases). This CDR3 is built from 13 residues. Germline loops: CDR1 SGHNT, CDR2 YENEEA. V lost 5 bases to trimming and J lost 6 bases, with 12 bases between them. DNA for the CDR3: TGTGCCAGCAGCATAAATTTAGCGGATACGCAGTATTTT. This gives the protein CASSINLADTQYF.

The genes are TRBV7-2 and TRBJ2-3; TRBD2 agrees at 7 bases. This CDR3 has 12 amino acids. Germline CDR1 SGHTA, CDR2 FQGNSA. The junction had 6 bases not matched to a gene; V was cut back by 1 base and J by 14 bases. CDR3 in DNA: TGTGCCAGCAGCTTAGAATCAGCGGGGTTGTATTTT. Translated, it gives CASSLESAGLYF.

V is TRBV6-1 and J is TRBJ2-2; possibly TRBD1 for D (6 bases). Looked up from germline, CDR1 is MNHNS and CDR2 is SASEGT. This CDR3 region has 14 residues. Trimming removed 4 bases from V and 7 bases from J, with 13 bases in between. The CDR3 sequence: CASSATTGLGELFF. CDR3 DNA sequence: TGTGCCAGCAGTGCCACAACAGGGCTCGGGGAGCTGTTTTTT.

The chain carries TRBV25-1 and TRBJ2-2; tentative D call: TRBD2 (6 bases). V gave up 7 bases and J gave up 4 bases, with 7 bases separating them. Germline CDR1 MGHDK, CDR2 SYGVNS. The CDR3 extends over 12 amino acids. The CDR3 spells CASMEGTGELFF. The DNA of the CDR3 is TGTGCCAGCATGGAGGGCACCGGGGAGCTGTTTTTT. Based on the CDR3 plus reference TRBV25-1 and TRBJ2-2, the full variable domain is EADIYQTPRYLVIGTGKKITLECSQTMGHDKMYWYQQDPGMELHLIHYSYGVNSTEKGDLSSESTVSRIRTEHFPLTLESARPSHTSQYLCASMEGTGELFFGEGSRLTVL.

The chain has TRBV5-6 and TRBJ2-7; perhaps TRBD1 as D (6 bases). Germline V gene data show CDR1 as SGHDT and CDR2 as YYEEEE. V lost 3 bases and J lost 2, with 12 bases in between. This CDR3 is 14 amino acids long. The CDR3 coding sequence is TGTGCCAGCAGCTACGGGACATCCGCCTACGAGCAGTACTTC. Protein: CASSYGTSAYEQYF.

There are a few counts of this clone. The sample carries other DNA sequences with the same CDR3. The CDR3 DNA reads as TGCAGCGTTGCCGTGAACACTGAAGCTTTCTTT. Protein product: CSVAVNTEAFF. The chain links TRBV29-1 to TRBJ1-1; no definite D call. Germline V gene data show CDR1 as SQVTM and CDR2 as ANQGSEA. This CDR3 spans 11 amino acids. Deletions cut 4 bases from V and 0 bases from J, with 3 bases between. The full variable domain, its missing parts supplied by reference TRBV29-1 and TRBJ1-1, is SAVISQKPSRDICQRGTSLTIQCQVDSQVTMMFWYRQQPGQSLTLIATANQGSEATYESGFVIDKFPISRPNLTFSTLTVSNMSPEDSSIYLCSVAVNTEAFFGQGTRLTVV.